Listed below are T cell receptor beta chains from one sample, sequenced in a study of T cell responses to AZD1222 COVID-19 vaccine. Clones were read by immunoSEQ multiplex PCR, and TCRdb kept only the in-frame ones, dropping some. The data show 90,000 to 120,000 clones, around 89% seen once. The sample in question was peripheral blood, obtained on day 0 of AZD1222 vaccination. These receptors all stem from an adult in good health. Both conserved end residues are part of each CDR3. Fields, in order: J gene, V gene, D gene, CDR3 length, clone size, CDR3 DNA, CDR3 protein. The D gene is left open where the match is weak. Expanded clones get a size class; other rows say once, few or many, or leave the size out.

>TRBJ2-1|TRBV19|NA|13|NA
TGTGCCAGTAGTAGGGGGCAATACAATGAGCAGTTCTTC
CASSRGQYNEQFF
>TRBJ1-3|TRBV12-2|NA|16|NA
TGTGCAAGTCGCGGTACAGGGGCCAAGGCTGGAAACACCATATATTTT
CASRGTGAKAGNTIYF
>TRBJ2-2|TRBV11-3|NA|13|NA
TGTGCCAGCAGCTTAGATACAGCCGGGGAGCTGTTTTTT
CASSLDTAGELFF
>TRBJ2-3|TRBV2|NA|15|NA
TGTGCCAGCTCCAGGAGTGGGGGGGCCTTAGATACGCAGTATTTT
CASSRSGGALDTQYF
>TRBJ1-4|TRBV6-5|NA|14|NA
TGTGCCAGCAAGCGGACAGCGAGATATGAAAAACTGTTTTTT
CASKRTARYEKLFF
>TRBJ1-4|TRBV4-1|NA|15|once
TGCGCCAGCAGAAATAACGGTGTCAATGGTGAAAAACTGTTTTTT
CASRNNGVNGEKLFF
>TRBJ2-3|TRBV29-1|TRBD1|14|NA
TGCAGCGTTGATCCGGACAGGGTGGCAGATACGCAGTATTTT
CSVDPDRVADTQYF
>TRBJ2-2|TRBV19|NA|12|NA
TGTGCCAGTAGGAGTGGCTCCGGGGAGCTGTTTTTT
CASRSGSGELFF
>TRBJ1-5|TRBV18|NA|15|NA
TGTGCCAGCTCACCAGACCGGGGGAGCAATCAGCCCCAGCATTTT
CASSPDRGSNQPQHF
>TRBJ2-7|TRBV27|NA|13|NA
TGTGCCAGCAGTCTGGAGAGCTCCTACGAGCAGTACTTC
CASSLESSYEQYF
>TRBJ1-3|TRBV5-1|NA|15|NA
TGCGCCAGCAGCCTAAACACAGGGACCGGAAACACCATATATTTT
CASSLNTGTGNTIYF
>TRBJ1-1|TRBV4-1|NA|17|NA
TGCGCCAGCAGCCAAGATAGTCTAAGGACGCTAAACACTGAAGCTTTCTTT
CASSQDSLRTLNTEAFF
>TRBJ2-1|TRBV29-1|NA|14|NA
TGCAGCGTTTTCGGGCTAGGCCTTGGGGATGAGCAGTTCTTC
CSVFGLGLGDEQFF
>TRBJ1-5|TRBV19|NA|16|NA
TGTGCCAGTAGTATAATAGGGACCGTGGGCAATCAGCCCCAGCATTTT
CASSIIGTVGNQPQHF
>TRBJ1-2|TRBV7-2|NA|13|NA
TGTGCCAGCAGCTTTGGGGGAGGCTATGGCTACACCTTC
CASSFGGGYGYTF
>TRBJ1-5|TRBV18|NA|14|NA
TGTGCCAGCTCTAACTCCACAGCTGGTCAGCCCCAGCATTTT
CASSNSTAGQPQHF
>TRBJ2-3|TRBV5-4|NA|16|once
TGTGCCAGCAGCTTGTCCGCGAGAGCTAGCACAGATACGCAGTATTTT
CASSLSARASTDTQYF
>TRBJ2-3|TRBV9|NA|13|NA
TGTGCCAGCAGCGTAATGGGCACAGATACGCAGTATTTT
CASSVMGTDTQYF
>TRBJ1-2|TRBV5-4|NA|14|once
TGTGCCAGCAGCACCCCTCGAGGGAACTATGGCTACACCTTC
CASSTPRGNYGYTF
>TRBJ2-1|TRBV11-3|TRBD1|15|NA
TGTGCCAGCAGCTTAGTCGGGGGGACAGGGAATGAGCAGTTCTTC
CASSLVGGTGNEQFF
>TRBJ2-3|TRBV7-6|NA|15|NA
TGTGCCAGCAGCTTAAGGGGCCCCAATTTGGATACGCAGTATTTT
CASSLRGPNLDTQYF
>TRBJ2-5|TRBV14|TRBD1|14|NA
TGTGCCAGCAGCCCGCGGACAGGGAAAGAGACCCAGTACTTC
CASSPRTGKETQYF
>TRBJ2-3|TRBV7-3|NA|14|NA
TGTGCCAGCAGCGCCGGTTGGGGCTCAGATACGCAGTATTTT
CASSAGWGSDTQYF
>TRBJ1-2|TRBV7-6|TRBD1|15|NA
TGTGCCAGCAGCTTAGGCCAGGGGGCTGACTATGGCTACACCTTC
CASSLGQGADYGYTF
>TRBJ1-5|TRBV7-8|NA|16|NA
TGTGCCAGCAGCTCGCGCAGGGTCGGTAGCAATCAGCCCCAGCATTTT
CASSSRRVGSNQPQHF
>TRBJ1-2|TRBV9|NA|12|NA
TGTGCCAGCAGCGTAGATGGGGACGGCTACACCTTC
CASSVDGDGYTF
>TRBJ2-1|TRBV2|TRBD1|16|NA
TGTGCCAGCAGTGAACCGGCGGACAGGGGCTACAATGAGCAGTTCTTC
CASSEPADRGYNEQFF
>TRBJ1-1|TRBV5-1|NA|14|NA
TGCGCCAGCAGCTTGCCACAGGGGAACACTGAAGCTTTCTTT
CASSLPQGNTEAFF